This T cell receptor beta chain was sequenced for a study of CXCR3-negative and CXCR3-positive naive CD8 T cells. In the case of this clonotype: No antigen is known for it.

Study outcomes and limitations: Greater hydrophobicity was found in TRB CDR3s of CXCR3-positive naive cells than of CXCR3-negative naive cells. Much lower diversity was found in memory CD8+ cells, while both naive subsets had comparably high diversity.

Sorts performed in triplicate captured some 270,000 cells each from every CD8+ T cell subset. Among CD8+ T cells, naive ones were CD45RO-CCR7+CD27+CD95-. There are 13 residues in the CDR3. Germline values: CDR1 LGHDT, CDR2 YNNKEL (reference sequence). With UMI labels, 5' RACE was used to prepare the TRB cDNA libraries. From its re-call of the 5' RACE reads, TCRdb lists each CDR3 protein once, without DNA. The table lists about 92,000 distinct CDR3 sequences. The chain couples TRBV3-1 to TRBJ2-1. This clonotype was sampled from a human donor in good health. Some clones in this sample may be carry-over from other donors' samples. The sequencing input was naive CXCR3+ CD8+ T cells from blood. As to subset: CD45RO-CCR7+CD27+CD95- naive CD8+ T cells expressing CXCR3 (TNR3+). This CDR3 is CASSQVEVNEQFF.